The T cell receptor (beta chain) under discussion was sequenced for a study of neurological immune-mediated disorders. At least ten counts were recorded for this clonotype. The CDR3 spans 16 residues. Losses at the gene ends were 4 bases for V and 0 bases for J; bases not matched to a gene: 8. Germline CDR1 and CDR2: MGHRA and YSYEKL. TCRdb called the 5' RACE reads again in MiXCR, with one record for every CDR3 protein. The sample carries 45,000 to 55,000 distinct CDR3 sequences, under 13% recorded once. The receptor was isolated from a woman aged 40 to 50 with HTLV-1-associated myelopathy (HAM/TSP). Sample: PBMCs. The chain links TRBV4-1 to TRBJ2-7, with 8 bases fitting TRBD2. CDR3 in amino acids: CASSPGGGRLSYEQYF. CDR3 bases: TGCGCCAGCAGCCCCGGGGGGGGGAGACTCTCCTACGAGCAGTACTTC.